This T cell receptor (beta chain) is drawn from a study of T cell responses to AZD1222 COVID-19 vaccine. Study outcomes and limitations: Donors were largely white British and mainly female; clonal diversity was possibly underestimated. Repertoire samples came only from after the peak T cell response. Baseline seropositivity characterized only a handful of AZD1222 recipients.

Method: immunoSEQ multiplex PCR; TCRdb's copy keeps in-frame clones and lacks some. The repertoire holds about 61,000 clones, with around nine tenths as singletons. Comment on this clone: No antigen is known for it.

CDR3 length: 14 residues. The germline gives CDR1 ENHRY, CDR2 SYGVKD. The ends were cut back, 2 bases at V and 4 bases at J, with 11 bases in the middle. The sample here was peripheral blood, taken on day 0 of AZD1222 vaccination. The genes are TRBV10-3 and TRBJ1-2, with D maybe TRBD1 (6 bases). The sequence derives from an adult in good health. CDR3 in amino acids: CAISEETGRYGYTF. The DNA of the CDR3 is TGTGCCATCAGTGAGGAGACAGGCCGCTATGGCTACACCTTC.